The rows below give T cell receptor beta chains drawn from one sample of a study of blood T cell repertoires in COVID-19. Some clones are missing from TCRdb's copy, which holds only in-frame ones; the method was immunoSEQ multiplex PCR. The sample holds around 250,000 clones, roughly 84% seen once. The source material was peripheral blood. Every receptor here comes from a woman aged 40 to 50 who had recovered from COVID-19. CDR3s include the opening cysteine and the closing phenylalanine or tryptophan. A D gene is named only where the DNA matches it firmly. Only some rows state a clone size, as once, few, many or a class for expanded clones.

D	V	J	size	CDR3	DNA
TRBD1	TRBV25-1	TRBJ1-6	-	CASSEQLGGQPLHF	TGTGCCAGCAGTGAACAACTAGGGGGACAGCCCCTCCACTTT
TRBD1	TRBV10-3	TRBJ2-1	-	CAIGRDRAGNEQFF	TGTGCCATCGGGAGGGACAGGGCTGGGAATGAGCAGTTCTTC
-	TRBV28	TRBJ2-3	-	CASSFVGGLGDTQYF	TGTGCCAGCAGTTTCGTTGGGGGGTTAGGAGATACGCAGTATTTT
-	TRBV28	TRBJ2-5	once	CASSSTGTPRRETQYF	TGTGCCAGCAGTTCGACCGGGACACCAAGGCGGGAGACCCAGTACTTC
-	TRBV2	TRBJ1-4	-	CASSVYRQLEEKLFF	TGTGCCAGCAGTGTTTATAGACAGCTTGAAGAAAAACTGTTTTTT
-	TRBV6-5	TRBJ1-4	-	CASRLTGFNEKLFF	TGTGCCAGCAGACTTACAGGGTTTAATGAAAAACTGTTTTTT
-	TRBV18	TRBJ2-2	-	CASSLGTNTGELFF	TGTGCCAGCTCACTCGGGACGAACACCGGGGAGCTGTTTTTT
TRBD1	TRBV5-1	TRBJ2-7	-	CASSSNPGQGLEQYF	TGCGCCAGCAGCTCAAATCCGGGACAGGGCCTCGAGCAGTACTTC
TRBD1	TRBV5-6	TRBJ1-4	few	CASSPGQGREKLFF	TGTGCCAGCAGCCCGGGACAGGGCCGTGAAAAACTGTTTTTT
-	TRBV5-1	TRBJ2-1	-	CASSPGMYNEQFF	TGCGCCAGCAGCCCCGGGATGTACAATGAGCAGTTCTTC
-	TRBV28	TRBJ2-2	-	CASSEGGGTGELFF	TGTGCCAGCAGTGAGGGCGGCGGGACCGGGGAGCTGTTTTTT
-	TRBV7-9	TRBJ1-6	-	CASSFLHSYNSPLHF	TGTGCCAGCAGCTTTCTGCACAGCTATAATTCACCCCTCCACTTT